This TCR beta chain derives from a study of T cell repertoires in cytomegalovirus infection. TCRdb reprocessed the reads with MiXCR, giving one entry per CDR3 protein. The sample carries 150,000 to 200,000 distinct CDR3 sequences, about 21% recorded once. This CDR3 region has 16 residues. The germline gives CDR1 KGHDR, CDR2 SFDVKD. V trimming: 8 bases; J trimming: 0 bases; junction bases outside the gene matches: 11. Sequenced material: PBMCs. This chain joins TRBV24-1 and TRBJ1-2; TRBD1 agrees at 7 bases. This clonotype originated in a human donor in good health (CMV status not recorded). Some clones in this sample may be carry-over from other donors' samples. The CDR3 sequence is CATIISPGQTNYGYTF. As DNA, the CDR3 is TGTGCCACCATCATTTCTCCGGGACAGACTAACTATGGCTACACCTTC.